This TCR beta chain was captured in a study of T cells in Graves' hyperthyroidism and ophthalmopathy. The germline CDR1 and CDR2 sequences are MNHNS and SASEGT. Trimming shortened V by 3 bases and J by 8 bases, and 16 bases separated the two germline ends. There are 14 residues in the CDR3. Template material for amplifying TCR beta CDR3 regions consisted of RNA transcripts. The primer set for the first-round RT-PCR of the TCR CDR3 was HTBI. TCRdb re-called the multiplex PCR reads through MiXCR, storing one row per CDR3 protein. The sample holds roughly 110,000 distinct CDR3 sequences, more than 15% seen once. This clonotype came up many times. The antigen remains unidentified. Study-wide findings and caveats: Onset of ophthalmopathy came a median roughly 6.9 months after the model predicted it. Within blood appeared most thyroid clonotypes that had expanded above 0.001.

Across 18 months, stable Graves' hyperthyroidism was marked by no progression to ophthalmopathy. With a duration under 2 months, the hyperthyroidism was newly diagnosed in patients aged 18 to 65. The clonotype originates from a woman between 45 and 65 years old with Graves' hyperthyroidism. The sequencing sample was made of blood. The rearrangement joins TRBV6-1 to TRBJ1-2; tentative D call: TRBD1 (5 bases). This chain's CDR3 is CASSEGRHPEGYTF. In DNA form, the CDR3 reads TGTGCCAGCAGTGAGGGACGGCACCCTGAGGGCTACACCTTC.